What follows are 17 T cell receptor beta chains derived from one specimen sequenced in a study of Ad26.COV2.S vaccination and SARS-CoV-2 variants. The method was immunoSEQ multiplex PCR; TCRdb's version includes in-frame clones alone and lacks a portion of them. The repertoire holds hundreds of thousands of clones, with roughly 90% as singletons. Treatment reported: about 20 received Ad26.COV2.S at low or high dose, single or two shots; 5 received placebo; per-sample allocation not given. Following the first vaccine or placebo injection, samples were taken on day 63. Specimen: peripheral blood, collected in a trial of Ad26.COV2.S vaccine versus placebo. All receptors derive from a person aged 18-65 years who received the Ad26.COV2.S COVID-19 vaccine or a placebo.

The rearrangement joins TRBV19 to TRBJ2-1; 10 bases fit TRBD2. This CDR3 has 16 residues. V dropped 5 bases and J dropped 8; count of bases not matched to a gene: 12. Germline V gene lookup returns CDR1 LNHDA and CDR2 SQIVND (reference sequence). The CDR3 protein is CASSSPAGGSFDEQFF. Here the CDR3 DNA reads TGTGCCAGTAGTTCCCCAGCGGGGGGGTCTTTTGATGAGCAGTTCTTC.

This clone occurred once. The chain has TRBV9 and TRBJ2-3, with D maybe TRBD2 (5 bases). V was shortened by 4 bases and J by 2 bases, with 17 bases between the two germline ends. The length of the CDR3 is 16 residues. Germline V gene data show CDR1 as SGDLS and CDR2 as YYNGEE. Here the CDR3 reads CASSTDGRAYTDTQYF. The CDR3 DNA follows: TGTGCCAGCAGCACAGACGGGCGGGCATACACAGATACGCAGTATTTT.

This chain's CDR3 is CASSLAGPQSSYEQYF. The CDR3 DNA follows: TGCGCCAGCAGCTTGGCGGGGCCACAGAGCTCCTACGAGCAGTACTTC. V and J are TRBV5-1 and TRBJ2-7; D might be TRBD1 or TRBD2, each matching 5 bases. With 0 bases removed from V and 0 bases from J, the gap between germline ends came to 13 bases. CDR3 length: 16 amino acids. Germline CDR1 is SGHRS and CDR2 is YFSETQ.

Here the CDR3 reads CASSSGDGELFF. CDR3 bases: TGTGCCAGCAGCTCCGGGGACGGGGAGCTGTTTTTT. The rearrangement uses TRBV5-4 and TRBJ2-2, with D perhaps TRBD2 (5 bases). CDR3 size: 12 residues. Trimming cost V 3 bases and J 7 bases, with 7 bases left between them. Germline V gene sequence: CDR1 SGHNT, CDR2 YYREEE (reference sequence).

The chain has TRBV10-2 and TRBJ1-1; D not certain. Trimming took off 3 bases at V and 0 bases at J, with 8 bases between the two ends. CDR3 length equals 14 residues. Germline lookup yields CDR1 WSHSY and CDR2 SAAADI. DNA for the CDR3: TGCGCCAGCAGTGAACTGGGTTTGAACACTGAAGCTTTCTTT. As protein: CASSELGLNTEAFF.

This chain joins TRBV19 and TRBJ1-5; D is undetermined. This CDR3 has 15 amino acids. With 2 bases removed from V and 2 bases from J, the gap between germline ends came to 10 bases. Germline V gene lookup returns CDR1 LNHDA and CDR2 SQIVND (reference sequence). CDR3 sequence reads: CASSIRDVRNQPQHF. The CDR3 bases are TGTGCCAGTAGTATACGAGACGTCCGCAATCAGCCCCAGCATTTT.

The chain uses TRBV11-2 and TRBJ2-7; D is perhaps TRBD2 (5 bases). The CDR3 extends over 15 amino acids. With 3 bases removed from V and 0 bases from J, the gap between germline ends came to 12 bases. Germline lookup yields CDR1 SGHAT and CDR2 FQNNGV. The CDR3, as DNA: TGTGCCAGCAGCTTTCAGCGGTCCGCCTCCTACGAGCAGTACTTC. Amino acids: CASSFQRSASYEQYF.

This chain links TRBV18 with TRBJ2-1; 16 bases align to TRBD2. The CDR3 length is 20 residues. Germline trimming cut 1 base from V and 5 bases from J; bases unmatched to any gene: 11. Germline CDR1 KGHSH, CDR2 LQKENI. The CDR3 DNA is TGTGCCAGCTCACCACTTGGGACTAGCGGGGGGGCTTCCCCCAACAATGAGCAGTTCTTC. This encodes CASSPLGTSGGASPNNEQFF. The complete variable domain, with remaining parts taken from reference TRBV18 and TRBJ2-1, reads NAGVMQNPRHLVRRRGQEARLRCSPMKGHSHVYWYRQLPEEGLKFMVYLQKENIIDESGMPKERFSAEFPKEGPSILRIQQVVRGDSAAYFCASSPLGTSGGASPNNEQFFGPGTRLTVL.

The rearrangement joins TRBV4-1 to TRBJ1-2; 9 bases line up with TRBD1. Germline V gene lookup returns CDR1 MGHRA and CDR2 YSYEKL. Germline trimming cut 1 base from V and 2 bases from J; bases unmatched to any gene: 8. The CDR3 sequence is 17 residues long. CDR3 loop: CASSQGLQGAVNYGYTF. In DNA, the CDR3 is TGCGCCAGCAGCCAAGGACTACAGGGGGCGGTCAACTATGGCTACACCTTC.

This chain connects TRBV3-1 (or the pseudogene TRBV3-2) to TRBJ2-7; 9 bases fit TRBD2. J lost 3 bases, V lost 0 bases, and 9 bases had no gene match. From germline, CDR1 is LGHDT and CDR2 YNNKEL (reference sequence). The CDR3 is 17 amino acids. The CDR3 DNA reads as TGTGCCAGCAGCCAAGATCTCAGCGGGGGGCCGAGCTACGAGCAGTACTTC. As protein: CASSQDLSGGPSYEQYF.

The genes are TRBV10-3 and TRBJ2-1, with TRBD2 matching over 9 bases. Trimming cost V 10 bases and J 0 bases; bases outside gene matches: 10. Germline V lookup: CDR1 ENHRY, CDR2 SYGVKD. This CDR3 has 16 amino acids. The CDR3 DNA sequence: TGTGCCACCCAACAAAGAGCGGGGGGCTCCTACAATGAGCAGTTCTTC. As protein: CATQQRAGGSYNEQFF.

The CDR3 spells CASRGQGRYGYTF. The CDR3, as DNA: TGTGCCAGCAGAGGACAGGGTCGTTATGGCTACACCTTC. The chain carries TRBV12-3 or TRBV12-4 and TRBJ1-2; TRBD1 matches at 8 bases. J was trimmed by 5 bases and V by 6 bases; bases with no gene match: 5. This CDR3 is 13 amino acids long.

V is TRBV28 and J is TRBJ1-2; a possible D gene is TRBD1 (5 bases). With 5 bases removed from V and 2 bases from J, the gap between germline ends came to 12 bases. The germline V gene encodes CDR1 MDHEN and CDR2 SYDVKM. There are 14 residues in the CDR3. CDR3 amino acids: CASSARQYNYGYTF. CDR3 coding DNA: TGTGCCAGCAGTGCAAGACAGTACAACTATGGCTACACCTTC.

Written as DNA, the CDR3 is TGCAGTGCTCCGTGGACGGAAGCTTTCTTT. It specifies CSAPWTEAFF. The chain employs TRBV20-1 and TRBJ1-1; D not certain. The germline CDR1 and CDR2 sequences are DFQATT and SNEGSKA (reference sequence). The CDR3 runs to 10 residues. With 5 bases removed from V and 8 bases from J, the gap between germline ends came to 9 bases.

The rearrangement links TRBV2 to TRBJ2-2; D unresolved. Trimming pared 2 bases from V and 7 bases from J, leaving 8 bases between. This CDR3 comprises 13 residues. CDR1 and CDR2 from the germline V gene are SNHLY and FYNNEI. CDR3 residues: CASSERRNGELFF. The CDR3 nucleotides are TGTGCCAGCAGTGAAAGGAGAAACGGGGAGCTGTTTTTT.

This chain links TRBV19 with TRBJ1-1, with a tentative D call TRBD1 (6 bases). V was pared by 3 bases and J by 1 base, with 33 bases between. Germline lookup yields CDR1 LNHDA and CDR2 SQIVND (reference sequence). CDR3 size: 22 residues. The CDR3, as DNA: TGTGCCAGTAGTATTGGGTACAGGGTGGGACAAAGGTCCAGGAAATCGAACACTGAAGCTTTCTTT. Translated: CASSIGYRVGQRSRKSNTEAFF.

This clone occurred once. This sequence joins TRBV3-1 (or the pseudogene TRBV3-2) and TRBJ1-5; 9 nucleotides agree with TRBD1. V shed 1 base and J 0 bases; nucleotides not matched to a gene: 10. CDR3 length: 19 residues. Germline values: CDR1 LGHDT, CDR2 YNNKEL (reference sequence). The CDR3 region is CASSQGYRGPEDSNQPQHF. The CDR3 nucleotides are TGTGCCAGCAGCCAAGGGTACAGGGGGCCGGAAGATAGCAATCAGCCCCAGCATTTT.